This TCR beta chain was sequenced during a study of blood T cell repertoires in COVID-19. Looking at the study overall: Acute and convalescent COVID-19 samples came from the United States, Italy and Spain.

In the authors' workflow: How many nucleated cells were present was estimated from reference gene primer amplification. Generated by immunoSEQ multiplex PCR, the TCRdb table keeps only in-frame clones and is missing some. V and J calls and clone size are as listed in that table; D and trimming were resolved from the DNA. The sample has around 350,000 clones; more than 85% are singletons. This clone was seen more than once but under ten times. After removal of 1 base from V and 5 bases from J, the junction contained 8 bases not matched to a gene. Germline V gene sequence: CDR1 KGHSH, CDR2 LQKENI. The CDR3 is 18 amino acids.

This receptor was taken from a human donor in a cohort sampled during active COVID-19. V gene TRBV18 combines with J gene TRBJ2-2; 12 nucleotides match TRBD2. The sequencing input was peripheral blood. The CDR3 sequence: CASSPRGLAGQRTGELFF. In DNA form, the CDR3 reads TGTGCCAGCTCACCACGGGGACTAGCGGGCCAGAGGACCGGGGAGCTGTTTTTT.